This T cell receptor (beta chain) was recovered during a study of response to subunit inactivated influenza vaccine (dated by TCRdb to 2017 to 2018). Regarding the complete study: The study used deep quantitative T cell receptor repertoire profiling to track responses to a trivalent subunit inactivated influenza vaccine.

What the research found in general, with its limitations: The authors suggested that each seasonal influenza vaccination may recruit only a limited number of new T cells.

This clonotype appeared a few times. No antigen is known for it. Within one base of it there is no much larger clone, and no base qualities were kept. Reading the germline V gene gives CDR1 SGDLS and CDR2 YYNGEE. V and J lose 4 bases and 1 base, and a span of 14 bases separates them. Reading from cysteine to phenylalanine, the CDR3 counts 16 amino acids. Only the CDR3 portion is preserved as DNA: 48 bases, with reading frame beginning at the first base. Libraries came from RT-PCR. Data came from an Illumina HiSeq 2500. Using fastp trimming at Q25 and MiXCR clonotype assembly, TCRdb reanalyzed the public sequencing data and kept in-frame beta chains. Here each entry gathers all rows of one CDR3 protein and keeps the most common genes and DNA. The sample table holds around 320,000 distinct CDR3 sequences, of which roughly 22% were seen once. The ten largest account for 10% of the sample.

The receptor chain draws on TRBV9 and TRBJ2-2, with a tentative D gene TRBD2 over 6 matching bases. Sequencing used PBMCs from blood, obtained approximately 20 months after vaccination. This clonotype originated in a man aged 45 to 70 who received an inactivated influenza vaccine. Donor details come from another sample of the same person, matched by shared clones. Read as DNA, the sequence is TGTGCCAGCAGCCCCCGCGGGGATCAGAACACCGGGGAGCTGTTTTTT. The translation is CASSPRGDQNTGELFF.